The 11 T cell receptor beta chains given below trace back to one sample, sequenced in a study of T cell repertoires in cytomegalovirus infection. These receptors lack a known antigen. One entry per CDR3 protein, called by TCRdb with MiXCR from the reads. Among around 58,000 distinct CDR3 sequences listed, 20% to 25% were seen once. Material: CD8+ T cells from cultured PBMCs, obtained from culture after CMV antigen stimulation. The receptors stem from a human donor in good health (CMV status not recorded). Some clones in this sample may be carry-over from other donors' samples.

This chain uses TRBV29-1 with TRBJ1-2, with TRBD1 as a possible D gene (5 bases). With 2 bases removed from V and 10 bases from J, the gap between germline ends came to 20 bases. The CDR3 has 14 residues. Germline V gene data show CDR1 as SQVTM and CDR2 as ANQGSEA. The CDR3 is CSVENQGNPWDYTF. CDR3 DNA sequence: TGCAGCGTTGAAAACCAGGGAAACCCCTGGGACTACACCTTC.

The chain is built from TRBV6-5 and TRBJ2-1; TRBD2 aligns across 8 bases. Unmatched junction bases numbered 3, after V lost 10 bases and J lost 1 base. The germline gives CDR1 MNHEY, CDR2 SVGAGI. This CDR3 comprises 13 residues. The CDR3 loop reads CATGTSSYNEQFF. The CDR3 DNA sequence: TGTGCCACCGGGACTAGTTCCTACAATGAGCAGTTCTTC.

The chain links TRBV6-5 to TRBJ2-3; 9 positions agree with TRBD2. This CDR3 spans 17 amino acids. Germline assignment: CDR1 MNHEY and CDR2 SVGAGI. V shed 1 base and J 2 bases; nucleotides not matched to a gene: 7. The CDR3 sequence: CASSYLPSGESTDTQYF. The CDR3 DNA sequence: TGTGCCAGCAGTTACTTGCCTAGCGGGGAGTCCACAGATACGCAGTATTTT.

Ten or more counts support this clonotype. The gene calls are TRBV11-2 and TRBJ1-5, with 8 nucleotides matching TRBD1. CDR3 length: 15 residues. Germline trimming cut 3 bases from V and 4 bases from J; bases unmatched to any gene: 5. Germline V lookup: CDR1 SGHAT, CDR2 FQNNGV. The CDR3 loop is CASSFGTGLNQPQHF. As DNA, the CDR3 is TGTGCCAGCAGCTTCGGGACAGGTTTGAATCAGCCCCAGCATTTT. Variable domain in full (rest from reference TRBV11-2 and TRBJ1-5): EAGVAQSPRYKIIEKRQSVAFWCNPISGHATLYWYQQILGQGPKLLIQFQNNGVVDDSQLPKDRFSAERLKGVDSTLKIQPAKLEDSAVYLCASSFGTGLNQPQHFGDGTRLSIL.

This rearrangement joins TRBV6-1 to TRBJ1-3, with D possibly TRBD1 on 5 matching bases. Deletions cut 5 bases from V and 2 bases from J, with 7 bases between. CDR1 and CDR2 (germline): MNHNS, SASEGT. The CDR3 totals 13 residues. Here the CDR3 reads CASSWGTGNTIYF. CDR3 nucleotide sequence: TGTGCCAGCAGTTGGGGGACTGGAAACACCATATATTTT.

This clonotype was observed a few times. The chain recombines TRBV27 with TRBJ1-5; D possibly corresponds to TRBD1 (6 bases). Germline lookup yields CDR1 MNHEY and CDR2 SMNVEV (reference sequence). There are 17 residues in the CDR3. Deletions cut 5 bases from V and 7 bases from J, with 24 bases between. Written as DNA, the CDR3 is TGTGCCAGCAGTCCATCACTTACTACAGGGTTCGAACAGCCCCAGCATTTT. Amino acids: CASSPSLTTGFEQPQHF.

Only a few counts were recorded for this clonotype. This chain links TRBV7-8 with TRBJ1-6; D perhaps matches TRBD1 (6 bases). Germline CDR1 is SGHVS and CDR2 is FQNEAQ. Trimming left V 5 bases short and J 5 bases short, with 19 bases between. The CDR3 covers 17 residues. This CDR3 is CASSKFTGNPNNSPLHF. The CDR3 DNA reads as TGTGCCAGCAGCAAATTCACAGGGAATCCAAATAATTCACCCCTCCACTTT. Full variable domain (remainder filled in from reference TRBV7-8 and TRBJ1-6): GAGVSQSPRYKVAKRGQDVALRCDPISGHVSLFWYQQALGQGPEFLTYFQNEAQLDKSGLPSDRFFAERPEGSVSTLKIQRTQQEDSAVYLCASSKFTGNPNNSPLHFGNGTRLTVT.

Notes on this clonotype: In this CDR3 the conserved last residue, phenylalanine or tryptophan, is missing, so a read error is likely. The chain joins TRBV11-2 to TRBJ2-5, with no clear D. The V end lost 5 bases, the J end lost 4 bases, and 20 bases lay between the germline ends. The CDR3 covers 16 residues. Germline loops: CDR1 SGHAT, CDR2 FQNNGV. CDR3 amino acids: CASSPRFSEGLETQYL. DNA for the CDR3: TGTGCCAGCAGCCCCCGTTTTAGTGAAGGGCTAGAGACCCAGTACTTA.

This clonotype has just a few counts. This chain uses TRBV5-1 with TRBJ2-5; D remains unclear. Trimming took off 0 bases at V and 4 bases at J, with 16 bases between the two ends. In germline, CDR1 is SGHRS, CDR2 YFSETQ. This CDR3 is 16 amino acids long. The CDR3 DNA is TGCGCCAGCAGCTTGGATGCGTCCGGAGCTGGAGAGACCCAGTACTTC. Protein product: CASSLDASGAGETQYF. The whole variable domain, remainder taken from reference TRBV5-1 and TRBJ2-5, is KAGVTQTPRYLIKTRGQQVTLSCSPISGHRSVSWYQQTPGQGLQFLFEYFSETQRNKGNFPGRFSGRQFSNSRSEMNVSTLELGDSALYLCASSLDASGAGETQYFGPGTRLLVL.

This clonotype was seen a few times. The chain combines TRBV6-5 with TRBJ2-7; perhaps TRBD1 as D (5 bases). Germline V gives CDR1 MNHEY, CDR2 SVGAGI. This CDR3 has 12 amino acids. Deletions cut 6 bases from V and 3 bases from J, with 9 bases between. CDR3 sequence reads: CASSWGDYEQYF. CDR3 nucleotide sequence: TGTGCCAGCAGCTGGGGCGACTACGAGCAGTACTTC.

This clonotype was observed a handful of times. The gene calls are TRBV13 and TRBJ1-2; a weak D match, TRBD1 (5 bases). V gave up 4 bases and J gave up 2 bases, with 11 bases separating them. Germline loops: CDR1 PRHDT, CDR2 FYEKMQ (reference sequence). The CDR3 consists of 14 residues. The DNA of the CDR3 is TGTGCCAGCAGCTCTGGGACGGGGAACTATGGCTACACCTTC. Encoded protein: CASSSGTGNYGYTF.